These 11 T cell receptor beta chains came from one sample sequenced in a study of vaccination and CD4 T cells after COVID-19. Cultured CD4+ T cell DNA underwent sequencing with the Oncomine TCR Beta short-read assay. Each CDR3 protein is one row after TCRdb ran MiXCR on the PCR reads. The sample shows some 10,000 distinct CDR3 sequences, under 50% of them seen only once. No cognate antigen is known for these TCRs. Treatment indicated: approximately nine-day PBMC culture with coronavirus spike peptide pools or control peptides (ViraFEST assay). The input for sequencing was cultured CD4+ T cells from blood, taken after SARS-CoV-2 vaccination. The receptors were sampled from a human donor with COVID-19.

The gene calls are TRBV6-1 and TRBJ1-5; D is uncertain. Trimming stripped 6 bases from V and 0 bases from J, with 18 bases between. Germline CDR1 reads MNHNS; CDR2 reads SASEGT. This CDR3 comprises 17 residues. The CDR3 DNA follows: TGTGCCAGCAGCCCGAAGGGTGACGGGAATAGCAATCAGCCCCAGCATTTT. Translating gives CASSPKGDGNSNQPQHF.

This sequence joins TRBV29-1 and TRBJ1-4; maybe TRBD1 (6 bases). The V gene lost 7 bases and the J gene lost 3 bases, with 15 bases spanning the gap. The CDR3 has 14 amino acids. The V gene's germline CDR1 is SQVTM and CDR2 ANQGSEA. CDR3 coding DNA: TGCAGCGCCACCCCAGGGGTCCCTAATGAAAAACTGTTTTTT. It translates to CSATPGVPNEKLFF.

The chain combines TRBV6-1 with TRBJ1-6, with 9 bases aligning to TRBD1. There are 14 residues in the CDR3. Per germline, CDR1 MNHNS and CDR2 SASEGT. V was pared by 6 bases and J by 9 bases, with 6 bases of the junction left unmatched. As DNA, the CDR3 is TGTGCCAGCAGCAACGGACAGGGGCGTTCACCCCTCCACTTT. It is translated as CASSNGQGRSPLHF.

The chain couples TRBV27 to TRBJ1-2; D uncertain. The CDR3 consists of 13 residues. Germline V gene sequence: CDR1 MNHEY, CDR2 SMNVEV (reference sequence). The V end lost 6 bases, the J end lost 8 bases, and 16 bases lay between the germline ends. CDR3 residues: CASRGEAAWGYTF. CDR3 DNA sequence: TGTGCCAGCAGGGGAGAAGCAGCCTGGGGCTACACCTTC.

The chain employs TRBV27 and TRBJ2-3, with 11 bases identical to TRBD2. Germline V gene data show CDR1 as MNHEY and CDR2 as SMNVEV (reference sequence). V lost 2 bases, J lost 3 bases, and 4 bases stayed unmatched. The CDR3 contains 16 residues. CDR3 protein: CASSLASGGLTDTQYF. The CDR3 nucleotides read TGTGCCAGCAGTTTAGCTAGCGGGGGGTTGACAGATACGCAGTATTTT.

V is TRBV6-1 and J is TRBJ1-2; 9 bases are shared with TRBD1. Germline-derived CDR1 and CDR2 are MNHNS and SASEGT. J lost 6 bases, V lost 5 bases, and 7 bases had no gene match. The CDR3 is 14 amino acids. The DNA of the CDR3 is TGTGCCAGCAGTCGGCCGGGACAGGGACATGGCTACACCTTC. Residues: CASSRPGQGHGYTF.

This chain links TRBV5-6 with TRBJ2-4, with TRBD1 identical over 7 bases. The CDR3 totals 14 residues. Germline CDR1 is SGHDT and CDR2 is YYEEEE. J lost 8 bases, V lost 1 base, and 6 bases had no gene match. In DNA, the CDR3 is TGTGCCAGCAGCTTGAAGCACCAGGGGGACATTCAGTACTTC. This translates into CASSLKHQGDIQYF.

This clonotype came up a few times. This chain uses TRBV6-1 with TRBJ1-2; D remains unclear. The CDR3 runs to 12 residues. The germline V gene has CDR1 MNHNS and CDR2 SASEGT. V lost 1 base and J 2 bases, leaving 2 bases between the germline ends. The CDR3 sequence is CASSEDNYGYTF. The CDR3 DNA is TGTGCCAGCAGTGAAGACAACTATGGCTACACCTTC.

This sequence joins TRBV20-1 and TRBJ2-3, with 9 bases fitting TRBD2. V was clipped by 4 bases and J by 1 base; unmatched bases: 6. CDR3 length: 15 residues. Germline CDR1 and CDR2: DFQATT and SNEGSKA (reference sequence). The CDR3 reads CSAKSIAGGTDTQYF. In DNA, the CDR3 is TGCAGTGCTAAAAGTATAGCGGGGGGCACAGATACGCAGTATTTT.

This chain joins TRBV20-1 and TRBJ1-5, with 8 bases aligning to TRBD1. The V gene's germline CDR1 is DFQATT and CDR2 SNEGSKA (reference sequence). CDR3 size: 15 residues. V was clipped by 0 bases and J by 5 bases; unmatched bases: 6. The CDR3 sequence: CSARDKDREYQPQHF. The CDR3 nucleotides read TGCAGTGCTAGAGATAAGGACAGGGAGTATCAGCCCCAGCATTTT.

The chain links TRBV2 to TRBJ1-3; D remains ambiguous. The V gene lost 4 bases and the J gene lost 6 bases, with 7 bases spanning the gap. CDR1 is SNHLY, CDR2 FYNNEI, per germline. The CDR3 sequence is 12 residues long. The CDR3 sequence is CASSGSSNTIYF. CDR3 nucleotide sequence: TGTGCCAGCAGTGGGTCCTCAAACACCATATATTTT.